This TCR beta chain was observed in a study of regulatory T cells in long-lasting Graves disease. Overall study context: Less than 3 months of antithyroid drugs had been taken by newly diagnosed Graves' patients.

This clonotype was counted many times. Time point of the sample: newly diagnosed GD, antithyroid drugs for less than 3 months. TCR sequences were obtained from RNA taken from PBMCs. This CDR3 is 19 amino acids long. After removal of 0 bases from V and 2 bases from J, the junction contained 14 bases not matched to a gene. Researchers made TCR beta libraries by using iRepertoire HTBI primers and running Arm-PCR on CDR3 regions. TCRdb independently ran MiXCR on the multiplex PCR reads; one entry per CDR3 protein. The sample lists 250,000 to 400,000 distinct CDR3 sequences, under 20% occurring once. The V gene is TRBV12-3 or TRBV12-4, the J gene TRBJ2-7; TRBD2 aligns across 9 bases. This sequence was found in a female donor with Graves disease. Specimen: peripheral blood mononuclear cells (PBMCs), collected at new diagnosis, from a patient treated with antithyroid drugs. The CDR3 region is CASSLAPQASGARTYEQYF. DNA of the CDR3: TGTGCCAGCAGTTTAGCCCCCCAGGCTAGCGGGGCAAGGACCTACGAGCAGTACTTC.